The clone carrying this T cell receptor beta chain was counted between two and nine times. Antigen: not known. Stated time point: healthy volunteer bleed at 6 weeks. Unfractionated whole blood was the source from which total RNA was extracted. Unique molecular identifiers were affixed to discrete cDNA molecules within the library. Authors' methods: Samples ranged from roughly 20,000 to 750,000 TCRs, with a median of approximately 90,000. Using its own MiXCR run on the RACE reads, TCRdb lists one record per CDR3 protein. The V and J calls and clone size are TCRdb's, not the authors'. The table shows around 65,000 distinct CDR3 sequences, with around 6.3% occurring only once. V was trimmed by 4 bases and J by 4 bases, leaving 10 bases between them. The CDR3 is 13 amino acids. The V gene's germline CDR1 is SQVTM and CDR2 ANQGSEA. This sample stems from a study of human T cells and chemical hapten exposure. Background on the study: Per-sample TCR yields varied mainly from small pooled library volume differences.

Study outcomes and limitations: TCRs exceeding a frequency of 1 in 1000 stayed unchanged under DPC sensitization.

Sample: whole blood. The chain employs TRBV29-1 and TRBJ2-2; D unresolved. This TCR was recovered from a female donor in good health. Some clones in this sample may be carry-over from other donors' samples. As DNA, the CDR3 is TGCAGCGTTGTGACGGCTACCACCGGGGAGCTGTTTTTT. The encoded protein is CSVVTATTGELFF.